A single T cell receptor beta chain is shown here with its context. This study enrolled people aged roughly 18 to 89 from approximately 25 US geographic areas. Participants had their cohort set by participant-reported clinical history. Germline loops: CDR1 MNHNY, CDR2 SVGAGI (reference sequence). The CDR3 is 14 residues long. Trimming removed 6 bases at V and 0 bases at J, with 11 bases between. Study processing details: The authors estimated nucleated cell counts from reference gene primer amplification. Using immunoSEQ multiplex PCR, the repertoire was profiled, and TCRdb retains in-frame clones only, with some absent. D and trimming were read from the DNA, whereas the V and J calls and clone size are those reported in that table. The table shows under 200,000 clones, with approximately 82% occurring only once. This sample is part of a study of blood T cell repertoires in COVID-19. Turning to the study itself: The samples span acute and convalescent COVID-19 from the United States, Italy and Spain.

This chain joins TRBV6-6 and TRBJ2-5; maybe TRBD1 (6 bases). The clonotype was recovered from a woman aged 60-75 years with acute COVID-19. Sequencing used PBMCs or T cells enriched from blood (not recorded which). The CDR3 DNA reads as TGTGCCAGCAGCCCCGGACAGTACCAAGAGACCCAGTACTTC. As protein: CASSPGQYQETQYF.